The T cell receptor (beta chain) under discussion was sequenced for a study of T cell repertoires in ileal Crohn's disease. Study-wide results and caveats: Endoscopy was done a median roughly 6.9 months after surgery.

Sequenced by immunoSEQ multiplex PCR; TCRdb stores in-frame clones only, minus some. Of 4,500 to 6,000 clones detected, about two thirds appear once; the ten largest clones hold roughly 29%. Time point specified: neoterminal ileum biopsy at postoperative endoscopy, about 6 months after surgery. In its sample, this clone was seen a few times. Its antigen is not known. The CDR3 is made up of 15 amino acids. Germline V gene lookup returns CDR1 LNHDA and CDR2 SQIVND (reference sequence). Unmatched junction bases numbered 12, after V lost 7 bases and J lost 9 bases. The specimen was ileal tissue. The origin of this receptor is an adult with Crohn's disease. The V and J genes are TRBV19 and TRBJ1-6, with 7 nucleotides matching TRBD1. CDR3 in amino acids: CASTVDRVRFSPLHF. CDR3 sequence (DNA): TGTGCCAGTACCGTCGACAGGGTCCGATTTTCACCCCTCCACTTT.